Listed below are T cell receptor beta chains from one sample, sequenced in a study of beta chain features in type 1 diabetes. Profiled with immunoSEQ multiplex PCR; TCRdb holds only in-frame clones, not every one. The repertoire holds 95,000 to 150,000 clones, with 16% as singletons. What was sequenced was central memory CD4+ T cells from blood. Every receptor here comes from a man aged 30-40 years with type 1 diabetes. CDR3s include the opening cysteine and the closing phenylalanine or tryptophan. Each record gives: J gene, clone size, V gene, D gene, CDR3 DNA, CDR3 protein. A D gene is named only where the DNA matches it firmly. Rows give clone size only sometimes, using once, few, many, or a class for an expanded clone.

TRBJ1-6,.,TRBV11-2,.,TGTGCCAGCAGCTTAGCTAGGTGGCCAAGGAGTAATTCACCCCTCCACTTT,CASSLARWPRSNSPLHF
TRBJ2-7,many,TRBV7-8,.,TGTGCCAGCAGCTTATCAGCCGGGGAGGTCTCCTACGAGCAGTACTTC,CASSLSAGEVSYEQYF
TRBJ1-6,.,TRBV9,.,TGTGCCAGCAGCGCCGGGACGCCGAGCTCCTATAATTCACCCCTCCACTTT,CASSAGTPSSYNSPLHF
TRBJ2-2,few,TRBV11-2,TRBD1,TGTGCCAGCAGCCTTCAGGGGGCGGCCGGGGAGCTGTTTTTT,CASSLQGAAGELFF
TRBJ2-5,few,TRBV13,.,TGTGCCAGCAGAGGACGGCAGATTCAAGAGACCCAGTACTTC,CASRGRQIQETQYF
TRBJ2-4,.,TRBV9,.,TGTGCCAGCAGCGTAGGAGCGATGGTAACCAAAAACATTCAGTACTTC,CASSVGAMVTKNIQYF
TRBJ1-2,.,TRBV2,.,TGTGCCAGAAGCCGGGACACCGGAAACTATGGCTACACCTTC,CARSRDTGNYGYTF
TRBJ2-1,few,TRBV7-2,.,TGTGCCAGCAGCTTAGACGGTGCTTCCTACAATGAGCAGTTCTTC,CASSLDGASYNEQFF
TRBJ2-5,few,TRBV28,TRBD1,TGTGCCAGCAGTAAGGGACAGATACAAGAGACCCAGTACTTC,CASSKGQIQETQYF
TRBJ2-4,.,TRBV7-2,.,TGTGCCAGCAGCTACTCCGGGACGGAGAGGGCCAAAAACATTCAGTACTTC,CASSYSGTERAKNIQYF
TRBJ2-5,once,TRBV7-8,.,TGTGCCAGCAGCGGGACTTTCCAAGAGACCCAGTACTTC,CASSGTFQETQYF
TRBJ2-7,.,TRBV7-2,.,TGTGCCAGCAGCTATAGGGACGGCTACGAGCAGTACTTC,CASSYRDGYEQYF
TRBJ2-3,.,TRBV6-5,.,TGTGCCAGCAGTTACCGTGGCAGGGCCCAGGATACGCAGTATTTT,CASSYRGRAQDTQYF
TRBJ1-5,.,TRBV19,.,TGTGCCAGTGAGGGAAGGGACCAGCCCCAGCATTTT,CASEGRDQPQHF
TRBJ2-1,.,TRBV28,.,TGTGCCAGCAGCGTACCGGGACTTTCATCGTTCTTC,CASSVPGLSSFF
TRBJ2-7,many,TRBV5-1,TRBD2,TGCGCCAGCAGCCCCGCACCAGCGGGGGAATCCTACGAGCAGTACTTC,CASSPAPAGESYEQYF
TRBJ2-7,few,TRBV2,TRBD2,TGTGCCAGCAGTGGGGGACTAGCGATTCACGAGCAGTACTTC,CASSGGLAIHEQYF
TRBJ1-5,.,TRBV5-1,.,TGCGCCAGCAGCTTGGATGGCAATCAGCCCCAGCATTTT,CASSLDGNQPQHF
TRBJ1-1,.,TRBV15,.,TGTGCCACCAGCAGAGGAGGGCGGACTGAAGCTTTCTTT,CATSRGGRTEAFF
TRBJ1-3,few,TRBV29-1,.,TGCAGCGTTGGTCTCAGTTACTCTGGAAACACCATATATTTT,CSVGLSYSGNTIYF
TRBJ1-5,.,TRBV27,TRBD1,TGTGCCAGCAGACAGGGGGCACAGCCCCAGCATTTT,CASRQGAQPQHF
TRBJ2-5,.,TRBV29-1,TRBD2,TGCAGCGCAGTAGCGGGCCAAGAGACCCAGTACTTC,CSAVAGQETQYF
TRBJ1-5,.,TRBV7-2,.,TGTGCCAGCAGTCAAAGGGTCCATGACAATCAGCCCCAGCATTTT,CASSQRVHDNQPQHF
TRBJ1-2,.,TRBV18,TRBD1,TGTGCCAGCTCACCCGGGACAGGGGGTGTCCACACCTTC,CASSPGTGGVHTF
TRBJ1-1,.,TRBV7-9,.,TGTGCCAGCAGCTTATTGGGGGGTTCCACTGAAGCTTTCTTT,CASSLLGGSTEAFF
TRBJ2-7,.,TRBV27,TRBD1,TGTGCCAGCGGCAGTGACAGGGGCTACGAGCAGTACTTC,CASGSDRGYEQYF
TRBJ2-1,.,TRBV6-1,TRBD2,TGTGCCAGCAGTGATTTAAAACTAGCGGGGGTTTACAATGAGCAGTTCTTC,CASSDLKLAGVYNEQFF
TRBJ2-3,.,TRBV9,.,TGTGCCAGCAGCCAAGCCGGGACAACACCTGATACGCAGTATTTT,CASSQAGTTPDTQYF
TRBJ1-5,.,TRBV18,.,TGTGCCAGCTCACCGACGGCTGTTGGCAATCAGCCCCAGCATTTT,CASSPTAVGNQPQHF
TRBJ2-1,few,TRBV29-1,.,TGCAGCGTTGAGGGGTCATCCGTCTACAATGAGCAGTTCTTC,CSVEGSSVYNEQFF
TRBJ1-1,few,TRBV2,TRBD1,TGTGCCAGCAGCATAGACAGGGGCGGGAACACTGAAGCTTTCTTT,CASSIDRGGNTEAFF
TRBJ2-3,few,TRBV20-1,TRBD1,TGCAGTGCCTCGGGACAGCCTACGCAGTATTTT,CSASGQPTQYF
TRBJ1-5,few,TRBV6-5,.,TGTGCCAGCAGAGAAAGGCCAGGGCAGGGGCAGCCCCAGCATTTT,CASRERPGQGQPQHF
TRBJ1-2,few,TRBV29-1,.,TGCAGCGTTGAGGACGGTTCAATCGGGGGTGGCTACACCTTC,CSVEDGSIGGGYTF
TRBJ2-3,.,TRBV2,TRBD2,TGTGCCAGCAGTGAAGGGACTAGTCGCACAGATACGCAGTATTTT,CASSEGTSRTDTQYF
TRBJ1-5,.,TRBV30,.,TGTGCCTGGGCCAGACAGGACAATCAGCCCCAGCATTTT,CAWARQDNQPQHF
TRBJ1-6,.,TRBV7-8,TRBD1,TGTGCCAGCAGCAAAAGGACAGGCTACGATAATTCACCCCTCCACTTT,CASSKRTGYDNSPLHF
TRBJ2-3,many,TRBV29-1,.,TGCAGCGTCGGCGGCCAGCATAGCACAGATACGCAGTATTTT,CSVGGQHSTDTQYF
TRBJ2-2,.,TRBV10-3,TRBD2,TGTGCCATCAGGGTCCGGGGGGATTACACCGGGGAGCTGTTTTTT,CAIRVRGDYTGELFF
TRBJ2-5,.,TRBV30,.,TGTGCCTGGAGTGTATGGCGAGAGACCCAGTACTTC,CAWSVWRETQYF
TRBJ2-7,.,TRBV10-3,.,TGTGCCATCAGTGACGGCAGGGTGTACGAGCAGTACTTC,CAISDGRVYEQYF
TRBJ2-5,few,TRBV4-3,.,TGCGCCAGCAGCCAAGATCAAGAGACCCAGTACTTC,CASSQDQETQYF
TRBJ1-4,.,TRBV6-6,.,TGTGCCAGCAGTTGGGGGGATACTAATGAAAAACTGTTTTTT,CASSWGDTNEKLFF
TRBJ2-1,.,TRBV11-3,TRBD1,TGTGCCAGCAGCGCCACCGGGACAGGTTTCGACAATGAGCAGTTCTTC,CASSATGTGFDNEQFF
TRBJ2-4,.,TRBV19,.,TGTGCCAGTAGTCCCCTAAAAGACCCTAAGGTGAGGAACATTCAGTACTTC,CASSPLKDPKVRNIQYF
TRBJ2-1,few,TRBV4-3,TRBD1,TGCGCCAGCAGCCAAGAAGGGGGCAGGGTCAACAATGAGCAGTTCTTC,CASSQEGGRVNNEQFF
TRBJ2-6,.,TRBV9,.,TGTGCCAGCAGCGTAGAGTACAGCTCTGGGGCCAACGTCCTGACTTTC,CASSVEYSSGANVLTF
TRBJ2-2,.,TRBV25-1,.,TGTGCCAGCAGTGATGCGGGGGCGGCCACCGGGGAGCTGTTTTTT,CASSDAGAATGELFF
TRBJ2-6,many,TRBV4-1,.,TGCGCCAGCAGCCAGGGGGGACGGGGCCGCTCTGGGGCCAACGTCCTGACTTTC,CASSQGGRGRSGANVLTF
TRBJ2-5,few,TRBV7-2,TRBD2,TGTGCCAGCAGCCCCCGACTAGCGGGCGCACAGGAGACCCAGTACTTC,CASSPRLAGAQETQYF
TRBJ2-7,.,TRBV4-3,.,TGCGCCAGCAGCCAAAGGGGGAACTCCTACGAGCAGTACTTC,CASSQRGNSYEQYF
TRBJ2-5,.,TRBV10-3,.,TGTGCCAGTAAACAGGGAGAGACCCAGTACTTC,CASKQGETQYF
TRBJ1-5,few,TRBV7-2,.,TGTGCCAGCAGCTTAGCGGCGGACTATAGCAATCAGCCCCAGCATTTT,CASSLAADYSNQPQHF
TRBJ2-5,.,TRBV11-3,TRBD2,TGTGCCAGCACCTCTTTCGGGGGGCAAGAGACCCAGTACTTC,CASTSFGGQETQYF
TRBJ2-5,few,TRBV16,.,TGTGCCAGCAGCCAATGGGGTAGCGATGGGGAGACCCAGTACTTC,CASSQWGSDGETQYF
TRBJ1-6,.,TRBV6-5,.,TGTGCCAGCAGAGCCGGTATCAATTCACCCCTCCACTTT,CASRAGINSPLHF
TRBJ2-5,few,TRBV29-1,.,TGCAGCCTAATACCCCCGGGGGAGACCCAGTACTTC,CSLIPPGETQYF
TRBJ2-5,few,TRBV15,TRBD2,TGTGCCACCAGCAGAGAGGGGTTGCGGGGGGCCCAAGAGACCCAGTACTTC,CATSREGLRGAQETQYF
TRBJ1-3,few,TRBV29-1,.,TGCAGCGTCCGACCCGGGACCGCCCAGAACACCATATATTTT,CSVRPGTAQNTIYF